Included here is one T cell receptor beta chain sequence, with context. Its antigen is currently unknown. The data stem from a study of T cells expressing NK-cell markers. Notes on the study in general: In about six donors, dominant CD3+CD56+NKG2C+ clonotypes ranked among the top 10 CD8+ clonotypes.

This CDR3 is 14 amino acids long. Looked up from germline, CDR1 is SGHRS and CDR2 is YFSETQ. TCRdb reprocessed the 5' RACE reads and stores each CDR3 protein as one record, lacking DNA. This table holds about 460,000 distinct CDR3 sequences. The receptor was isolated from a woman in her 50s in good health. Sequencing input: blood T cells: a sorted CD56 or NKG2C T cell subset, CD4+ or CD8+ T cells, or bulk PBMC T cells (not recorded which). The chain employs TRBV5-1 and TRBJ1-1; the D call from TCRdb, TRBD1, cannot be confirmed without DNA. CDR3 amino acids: CASSLAVSVGVAFF.